These T cell receptor beta chains were read from a single sample in a study of shared clonotypes between healthy human individuals. Produced via immunoSEQ multiplex PCR; TCRdb's table is partial and in-frame only. The sample includes about 600,000 clones, over 95% seen only once; the top ten take 0.11%. The sample was naive CD8+ T cells sorted from blood. The receptor set was obtained from a young woman in good health. CDR3s include the opening cysteine and the closing phenylalanine or tryptophan. A D gene is named only where the DNA matches it firmly. Size values are once, few and many counts, or a class for expanded clones, and some rows have none.

TRBV9,TRBD1,TRBJ1-1,.,TGTGCCAGCAGCGTAGTCCCCCGCGGGACAGGTACGACTGAAGCTTTCTTT,CASSVVPRGTGTTEAFF
TRBV2,.,TRBJ1-2,.,TGTGCCAGCAGTGATTGCGGAGCTAACTATGGCTACACCTTC,CASSDCGANYGYTF
TRBV5-6,TRBD1,TRBJ1-2,few,TGTGCCAGCAGCTTGGTGTCAGGGGGCTATGGCTACACCTTC,CASSLVSGGYGYTF
TRBV5-6,.,TRBJ2-2,.,TGTGCCAGCAGCCTCTCTAGCGCCCACACCGGGGAGCTGTTTTTT,CASSLSSAHTGELFF
TRBV28,.,TRBJ2-3,.,TGTGCCAGCAGTTTGAGCAGCACAGATACGCAGTATTTT,CASSLSSTDTQYF
TRBV4-1,TRBD2,TRBJ2-7,.,TGCGCCAGCAGCCAAGTTTTCGGAGGTCTAGCGGCTTACGAGCAGTACTTC,CASSQVFGGLAAYEQYF
TRBV28,.,TRBJ1-5,.,TGTGCCAGCAGGCCAGGCAGGGGCAATCAGCCCCAGCATTTT,CASRPGRGNQPQHF
TRBV27,TRBD1,TRBJ2-6,once,TGTGCCAGTGGACAGGGTTCGTCTGGGGCCAACGTCCTGACTTTC,CASGQGSSGANVLTF
TRBV6-1,TRBD2,TRBJ2-1,.,TGTGCCAGCAGTGGGACTAGCGGGAGATATGAGCAGTTCTTC,CASSGTSGRYEQFF
TRBV21-1,.,TRBJ2-1,.,TGTGCCAGCCGCAACAGGGTCCGGGAGCAGTTCTTC,CASRNRVREQFF
TRBV28,.,TRBJ2-2,.,TGTGCCAGCAGTTTGACAGCCACGGGGACCACCGGGGAGCTGTTTTTT,CASSLTATGTTGELFF
TRBV28,.,TRBJ2-2,.,TGTGCCGGCGGGGATGGCGGCGCCGGGGAGCTGTTTTTT,CAGGDGGAGELFF
TRBV4-1,TRBD2,TRBJ2-3,.,TGCGCCAGCAGCCAAGATCTGACTAGCGGTTCGGATACGCAGTATTTT,CASSQDLTSGSDTQYF
TRBV28,.,TRBJ1-3,.,TGTGCCAGCAGTTTATTAACCAGGGGACAATCTGGAAACACCATATATTTT,CASSLLTRGQSGNTIYF
TRBV27,TRBD1,TRBJ2-7,.,TGTGCCAGCAGTCCCGGGACAGGGTACGAGCAGTACTTC,CASSPGTGYEQYF
TRBV14,TRBD2,TRBJ2-1,.,TGTGCCAGCAGCCAAGATGGGAGGGATAGTGAGCAGTTCTTC,CASSQDGRDSEQFF
TRBV6-1,TRBD2,TRBJ2-1,.,TGTGCCAGCAGTGCTCCTGCGGGACTATCTTACAATGAGCAGTTCTTC,CASSAPAGLSYNEQFF
TRBV9,TRBD2,TRBJ2-3,.,TGTGCCAGCAGCGTAGAATTGGCGGGAGAGCTAGATACGCAGTATTTT,CASSVELAGELDTQYF
TRBV2,TRBD1,TRBJ2-7,.,TGTGCCAGCAGTGGCCCGGACAGGGGTTTGCACGAGCAGTACTTC,CASSGPDRGLHEQYF
TRBV14,.,TRBJ2-3,.,TGTGCCAGCAGCCAAGATCGATCCACAGATACGCAGTATTTT,CASSQDRSTDTQYF
TRBV6-1,.,TRBJ1-5,.,TGTGCCAGCACTGATATAGGGTTCAATCAGCCCCAGCATTTT,CASTDIGFNQPQHF
TRBV7-8,.,TRBJ1-5,.,TGTGCCAGCAGCTTAGACGGTGGAGTACTTAGCAATCAGCCCCAGCATTTT,CASSLDGGVLSNQPQHF
TRBV29-1,TRBD1,TRBJ2-7,once,TGCAGCGTAGAAACAGGGGGCTACGAGCAGTACTTC,CSVETGGYEQYF
TRBV28,TRBD2,TRBJ2-7,.,TGTGCCAGCAGAATAGGGGAGGGGATAACCGAGCAGTACTTC,CASRIGEGITEQYF
TRBV27,TRBD2,TRBJ2-7,.,TGTGCCAGCAGTTTAGTAGCGGGATCTACCTACGAGCAGTACTTC,CASSLVAGSTYEQYF
TRBV11-1,TRBD1,TRBJ2-5,.,TGTGCCAGCAGCTTAGTAGGGACAGGCCAAGAGACCCAGTACTTC,CASSLVGTGQETQYF
TRBV27,.,TRBJ2-7,.,TGTGCCAGCAGTTTGGGTCTGGGGGTCCTATACGAGCAGTACTTC,CASSLGLGVLYEQYF
TRBV6-5,TRBD2,TRBJ2-5,.,TGTGCCAGCTTCGGGCGGGAGGGCCCAGTAGAGACCCAGTACTTC,CASFGREGPVETQYF
TRBV28,TRBD1,TRBJ1-4,.,TGTGCCAGCAGTTTTGGGACAGGGTCTGAAAAACTGTTTTTT,CASSFGTGSEKLFF
TRBV4-1,.,TRBJ2-1,.,TGCGCCAGCAGCCAACGGACTCCGTACAATGAGCAGTTCTTC,CASSQRTPYNEQFF
TRBV28,TRBD2,TRBJ2-7,.,TGTGCCAGCAGTTTATATAGCGGGAGCTCCTACGAGCAGTACTTC,CASSLYSGSSYEQYF
TRBV13,.,TRBJ2-2,.,TGTGCCAGCAGCTTAGGAGGGGACACCGGGGAGCTGTTTTTT,CASSLGGDTGELFF
TRBV2,TRBD1,TRBJ2-7,once,TGTGCCAGCAGTGTAGGACAGGGGATGCACGAGCAGTACTTC,CASSVGQGMHEQYF